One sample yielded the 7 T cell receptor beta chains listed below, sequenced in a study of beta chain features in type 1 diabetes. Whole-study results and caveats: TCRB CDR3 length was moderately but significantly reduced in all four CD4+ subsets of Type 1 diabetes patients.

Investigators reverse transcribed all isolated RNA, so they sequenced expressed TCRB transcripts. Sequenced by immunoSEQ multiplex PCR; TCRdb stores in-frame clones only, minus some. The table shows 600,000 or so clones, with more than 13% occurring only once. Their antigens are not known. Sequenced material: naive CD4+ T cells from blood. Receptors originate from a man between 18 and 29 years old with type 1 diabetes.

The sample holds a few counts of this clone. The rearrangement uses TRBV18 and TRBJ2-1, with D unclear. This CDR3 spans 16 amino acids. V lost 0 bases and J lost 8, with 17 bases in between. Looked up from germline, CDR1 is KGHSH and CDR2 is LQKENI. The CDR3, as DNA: TGTGCCAGCTCACCACCGTCACTTGGGGAAAGCGATGAGCAGTTCTTC. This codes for CASSPPSLGESDEQFF.

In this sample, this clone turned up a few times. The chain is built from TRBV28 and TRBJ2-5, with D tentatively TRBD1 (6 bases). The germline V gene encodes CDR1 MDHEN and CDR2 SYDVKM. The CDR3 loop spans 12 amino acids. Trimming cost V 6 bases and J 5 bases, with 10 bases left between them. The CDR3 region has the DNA TGTGCCAGCAGAACAGGGAGTGAGACCCAGTACTTC. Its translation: CASRTGSETQYF.

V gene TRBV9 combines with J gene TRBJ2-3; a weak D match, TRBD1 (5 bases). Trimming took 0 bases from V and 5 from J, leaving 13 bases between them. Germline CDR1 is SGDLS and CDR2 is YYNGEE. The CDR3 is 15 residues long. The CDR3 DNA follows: TGTGCCAGCAGCGTAGTCTCGATAAGGGGAGATACGCAGTATTTT. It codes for CASSVVSIRGDTQYF.

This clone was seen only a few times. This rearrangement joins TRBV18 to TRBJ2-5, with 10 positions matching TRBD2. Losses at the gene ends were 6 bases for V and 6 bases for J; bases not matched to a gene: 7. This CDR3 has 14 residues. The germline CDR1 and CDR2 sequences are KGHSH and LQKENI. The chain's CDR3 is CASSTGTSEKTQYF. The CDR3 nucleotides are TGTGCCAGCTCCACGGGGACTAGCGAGAAGACCCAGTACTTC.

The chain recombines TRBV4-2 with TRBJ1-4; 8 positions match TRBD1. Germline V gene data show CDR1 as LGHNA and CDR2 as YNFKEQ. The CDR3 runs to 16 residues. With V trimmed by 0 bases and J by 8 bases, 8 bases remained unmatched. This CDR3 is CASSQDHGQGREKLFF. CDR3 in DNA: TGTGCCAGCAGCCAAGATCACGGACAGGGAAGGGAAAAACTGTTTTTT.

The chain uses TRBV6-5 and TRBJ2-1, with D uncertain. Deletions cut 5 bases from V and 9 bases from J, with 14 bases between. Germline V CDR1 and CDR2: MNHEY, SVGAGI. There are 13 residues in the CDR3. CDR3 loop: CASSASRGGEQFF. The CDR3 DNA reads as TGTGCCAGCAGTGCTTCTAGAGGTGGTGAGCAGTTCTTC.

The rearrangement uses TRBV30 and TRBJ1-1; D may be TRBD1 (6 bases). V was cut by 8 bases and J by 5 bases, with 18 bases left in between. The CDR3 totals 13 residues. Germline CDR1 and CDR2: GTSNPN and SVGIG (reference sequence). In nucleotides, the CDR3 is TGTGCCGCGGCAGGGGCGAGATTGACTGAAGCTTTCTTT. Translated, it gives CAAAGARLTEAFF. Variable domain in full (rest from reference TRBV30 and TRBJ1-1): SQTIHQWPATLVQPVGSPLSLECTVEGTSNPNLYWYRQAAGRGLQLLFYSVGIGQISSEVPQNLSASRPQDRQFILSSKKLLLSDSGFYLCAAAGARLTEAFFGQGTRLTVV.